One sample yielded the 25 T cell receptor beta chains listed below, sequenced in a study of T cells of healthy individuals. TCRdb called the 5' RACE reads again in MiXCR, with one record for every CDR3 protein. The table records 55,000 to 65,000 distinct CDR3 sequences, under 20% of them present only once. The origin of the receptors is a human donor in good health.

This clonotype was seen only a few times. The rearrangement links TRBV2 to TRBJ2-5, with TRBD2 as a possible D gene (5 bases). The CDR3 is made up of 12 amino acids. Germline V CDR1 and CDR2: SNHLY, FYNNEI. The ends were cut back, 6 bases at V and 0 bases at J, with 5 bases in the middle. The CDR3 is CASRTNQETQYF. The CDR3 DNA follows: TGTGCCAGCAGGACTAACCAAGAGACCCAGTACTTC.

Points on this clonotype: A much larger clone differs from this one at a single base, so this may be a read error. The CDR3 sequence is CASSQVWVSNQPQHF. The CDR3 nucleotides are TGTGCCAGCAGCCAAGTCTGGGTCAGCAATCAGCCCCAGCATTTT. V usage is TRBV4-2 and J usage is TRBJ1-5; D ambiguous. Trimming cost V 1 base and J 1 base, with 8 bases left between them. The germline V gene encodes CDR1 LGHNA and CDR2 YNFKEQ. This CDR3 region has 15 residues.

V gene TRBV7-3 combines with J gene TRBJ2-1; TRBD2 matches at 9 bases. V shed 5 bases, J shed 9 bases, and the junction held 8 bases outside the gene matches. The germline CDR1 and CDR2 sequences are SGHTA and FQGTGA. The CDR3 spans 14 residues. The CDR3 loop is CASSHGGGAGEQFF. The CDR3 nucleotides read TGTGCCAGCAGCCACGGCGGGGGGGCAGGTGAGCAGTTCTTC.

This clonotype was detected ten times or more. The DNA of the CDR3 is TGTGCCAGTAGTATCGGAGGACAGCCTACAGATACGCAGTATTTT. It specifies CASSIGGQPTDTQYF. V usage is TRBV19 and J usage is TRBJ2-3; possibly TRBD1 for D (6 bases). Trimming pared 3 bases from V and 3 bases from J, leaving 13 bases between. Per the germline V gene, CDR1 is LNHDA and CDR2 is SQIVND (reference sequence). This CDR3 has 15 residues.

This chain uses TRBV20-1 with TRBJ2-7, with a possible D match to TRBD2 (6 bases). In germline, CDR1 is DFQATT, CDR2 SNEGSKA (reference sequence). V was trimmed by 1 base and J by 2 bases, leaving 18 bases between them. CDR3 size: 16 residues. Here the CDR3 DNA reads TGCAGTGCTAGAGGACTTTCTGGAGCGGGCCCCTACGAGCAGTACTTC. It specifies CSARGLSGAGPYEQYF.

This clonotype has more than one count but fewer than ten. V gene TRBV28 combines with J gene TRBJ2-7, with 10 nucleotides matching TRBD2. V lost 5 bases and J lost 2; bases outside the gene matches: 9. The germline CDR1 and CDR2 sequences are MDHEN and SYDVKM. This CDR3 comprises 16 residues. The chain's CDR3 is CASSPAGLANPYEQYF. The CDR3, as DNA: TGTGCCAGCAGTCCCGCGGGACTAGCGAATCCCTACGAGCAGTACTTC. Drawing the rest from reference TRBV28 and TRBJ2-7, the complete variable domain is DVKVTQSSRYLVKRTGEKVFLECVQDMDHENMFWYRQDPGLGLRLIYFSYDVKMKEKGDIPEGYSVSREKKERFSLILESASTNQTSMYLCASSPAGLANPYEQYFGPGTRLTVT.

This clonotype has just a few counts. Its ends do not fully match the called genes, so a read error is possible. This chain links TRBV5-6 with TRBJ2-4; 7 bases agree with TRBD1. The CDR3 extends over 15 amino acids. The germline gives CDR1 SGHDT, CDR2 YYEEEE. The CDR3 DNA is TGTGCCAGCAGTTTGGGACAGTTAGCCAAAAACATTCAGTACTTC. Translating gives CASSLGQLAKNIQYF.

CDR3 bases: TGTGCCAGCAGCCAAGGTCTCAGTTCGGGTAGCGCCTACGAGCAGTACTTC. It specifies CASSQGLSSGSAYEQYF. The chain has TRBV4-2 and TRBJ2-7, with a tentative D call TRBD2 (5 bases). The CDR3 covers 17 residues. Germline V CDR1 and CDR2: LGHNA, YNFKEQ. The V end was cut by 1 base, the J end by 2 bases, with 18 bases between.

This clonotype occurred many times. The rearrangement joins TRBV30 to TRBJ1-1, with 7 bases that match TRBD1. J was trimmed by 5 bases and V by 0 bases; bases with no gene match: 12. This CDR3 has 16 residues. From germline, CDR1 is GTSNPN and CDR2 SVGIG (reference sequence). CDR3 nucleotide sequence: TGTGCCTGGAGTGTTCAGGGGGGGGGATCGGGGACTGAAGCTTTCTTT. This codes for CAWSVQGGGSGTEAFF.

This clonotype was seen only a few times. The V call is TRBV30, the J call TRBJ2-7; no reliable D call. There are 11 residues in the CDR3. Germline CDR1 and CDR2: GTSNPN and SVGIG (reference sequence). With 2 bases removed from V and 4 bases from J, the gap between germline ends came to 6 bases. Here the CDR3 reads CAWSTLYEQYF. The CDR3 DNA reads TGTGCCTGGAGTACCCTATACGAGCAGTACTTC.

This clonotype was detected many times. The rearrangement links TRBV2 to TRBJ2-7, with TRBD1 matching over 11 bases. The junction had 4 bases not matched to a gene; V was cut back by 6 bases and J by 3 bases. The CDR3 has 14 residues. The germline V gene has CDR1 SNHLY and CDR2 FYNNEI. Here the CDR3 reads CASSLDRGHYEQYF. As DNA, the CDR3 is TGTGCCAGCAGCTTGGACAGGGGGCACTACGAGCAGTACTTC.

The chain joins TRBV20-1 to TRBJ2-2, with 9 bases lining up with TRBD1. Germline values: CDR1 DFQATT, CDR2 SNEGSKA (reference sequence). Unmatched junction bases numbered 9, after V lost 0 bases and J lost 4 bases. CDR3 length: 17 amino acids. CDR3: CSAREAPGQGSTGELFF. CDR3 nucleotide sequence: TGCAGTGCTAGAGAGGCCCCGGGACAGGGAAGCACCGGGGAGCTGTTTTTT.

Only a few counts were recorded for this clonotype. The chain employs TRBV4-1 and TRBJ1-1; possibly TRBD1 for D (5 bases). Germline loops: CDR1 MGHRA, CDR2 YSYEKL. The CDR3 contains 14 residues. V was trimmed by 5 bases and J by 2 bases, leaving 12 bases between them. The CDR3 nucleotides are TGCGCCAGCAGCTACTTAGACAGAAACACTGAAGCTTTCTTT. The encoded protein is CASSYLDRNTEAFF.

This clonotype was counted ten times or more. One end of the junction fails to match germline, which may point to a read error. The chain has TRBV7-2 and TRBJ2-2, with 8 bases that match TRBD2. Germline CDR1 is SGHTA and CDR2 is FQGNSA. The CDR3 length is 17 residues. The DNA of the CDR3 is TGTGCCAGCAACTTAAATTCGGGGGGGAGGAGAGGCGGGGAGCTGTTTTTT. The encoded protein is CASNLNSGGRRGGELFF.

The chain combines TRBV12-3 or TRBV12-4 with TRBJ2-2; tentatively, D is TRBD1 or TRBD2 (6 bases each). Trimming left V 5 bases short and J 4 bases short, with 11 bases between. This CDR3 region has 14 residues. The CDR3 DNA reads as TGTGCCAGCAGTATTGGGGGGCTCACCGGGGAGCTGTTTTTT. It codes for CASSIGGLTGELFF.

This chain joins TRBV6-1 and TRBJ2-1; 7 bases fit TRBD2. Germline lookup yields CDR1 MNHNS and CDR2 SASEGT. The V segment lost 2 bases and the J segment 7 bases; nucleotides outside the gene matches: 8. The CDR3 sequence is 15 residues long. The CDR3 loop reads CASSEMLAEANEQFF. The CDR3 DNA reads as TGTGCCAGCAGTGAAATGCTAGCGGAGGCTAATGAGCAGTTCTTC.

This clonotype was found a few times. The chain employs TRBV28 and TRBJ2-6; D unclear. The CDR3 length is 16 residues. The germline V gene has CDR1 MDHEN and CDR2 SYDVKM. The V end was cut by 6 bases, the J end by 2 bases, with 14 bases between. In nucleotides, the CDR3 is TGTGCCAGCAGCTCAGCAGGAAGGGCTGGGGCCAACGTCCTGACTTTC. This encodes CASSSAGRAGANVLTF.

In this sample, this clonotype turned up many times. V is TRBV5-4 and J is TRBJ1-5, with a possible D match to TRBD1 (5 bases). In germline, CDR1 is SGHNT, CDR2 YYREEE (reference sequence). The ends were cut back, 9 bases at V and 5 bases at J, with 15 bases in the middle. The CDR3 covers 13 residues. DNA of the CDR3: TGTGCCACCGGACGGGGCCTCGATCAGCCCCAGCATTTT. Translating it yields CATGRGLDQPQHF.

Comment on this clonotype: The junction differs from germline at one of its ends, possibly a read error. The chain joins TRBV7-9 to TRBJ2-5, with 8 nucleotides matching TRBD2. Germline-derived CDR1 and CDR2 are SEHNR and FQNEAQ (reference sequence). CDR3 size: 13 residues. The CDR3 is CASSRTGLEAQYF. The CDR3 DNA reads TGTGCCAGCAGCCGAACGGGACTAGAGGCCCAGTACTTC.

There are many counts of this clonotype. The chain couples TRBV3-1 to TRBJ2-5, with 10 nucleotides matching TRBD2. From germline, CDR1 is LGHDT and CDR2 YNNKEL (reference sequence). This CDR3 is 16 amino acids long. The V and J ends lost 1 base and 1 base, in that order; junction bases with no gene match: 3. In DNA, the CDR3 is TGTGCCAGCAGCCAAGGACTAGCGGGCTTCCAAGAGACCCAGTACTTC. Protein sequence: CASSQGLAGFQETQYF.

This chain joins TRBV27 and TRBJ2-3; D may be TRBD2 (6 bases). Germline V CDR1 and CDR2: MNHEY, SMNVEV (reference sequence). This CDR3 is 14 amino acids long. V lost 7 bases and J 4 bases, leaving 15 bases between the germline ends. This CDR3 is CASTRLVTPDTQYF. CDR3 bases: TGTGCCAGCACCCGACTAGTGACCCCAGATACGCAGTATTTT.

At least ten counts were recorded for this clonotype. V gene TRBV2 combines with J gene TRBJ2-3, with D possibly matching TRBD2 (5 bases). Germline V gene sequence: CDR1 SNHLY, CDR2 FYNNEI. CDR3 length equals 17 residues. The germline V and J ends were trimmed by 6 bases and 2 bases, with 21 bases remaining between them. This chain's CDR3 is CASSVEVLGPLTDTQYF. The CDR3 bases are TGTGCCAGCAGCGTCGAAGTACTAGGTCCCCTCACAGATACGCAGTATTTT.

The sample holds a few counts of this clonotype. The CDR3 DNA follows: TGTGCCAGCAGCGTCAGGGGAACACAAGAGACCCAGTACTTC. Its translation is CASSVRGTQETQYF. This rearrangement joins TRBV7-2 to TRBJ2-5, with D tentatively TRBD1 (6 bases). CDR1 is SGHTA and CDR2 is FQGNSA in the germline V gene. Trimming removed 5 bases from V and 2 bases from J, with 12 bases in between. The CDR3 covers 14 residues.

Only a few counts were recorded for this clonotype. The rearrangement links TRBV20-1 to TRBJ2-7; the match to TRBD2 covers 13 bases. Per the germline V gene, CDR1 is DFQATT and CDR2 is SNEGSKA (reference sequence). V was clipped by 3 bases and J by 3 bases; unmatched bases: 2. There are 14 residues in the CDR3. The CDR3 nucleotides read TGCAGTGCTAGGTGGACTAGCGGGAGCTACGAGCAGTACTTC. Translating gives CSARWTSGSYEQYF.

The sample holds many counts of this clonotype. The rearrangement uses TRBV20-1 and TRBJ2-3; D unclear. This CDR3 has 13 amino acids. Germline CDR1 reads DFQATT; CDR2 reads SNEGSKA (reference sequence). V was pared by 3 bases and J by 0 bases, with 7 bases between. CDR3 coding DNA: TGCAGTGCTAGTCAAGGGAGCACAGATACGCAGTATTTT. It is translated as CSASQGSTDTQYF.